This passage covers 14 T cell receptor beta chains from one sample sequenced in a study of T cell responses to AZD1222 COVID-19 vaccine. Profiled with immunoSEQ multiplex PCR; TCRdb holds only in-frame clones, not every one. In the table there are 110,000 to 150,000 clones, around 91% of which are singletons. The sequences come from peripheral blood, collected on day 0 of AZD1222 vaccination. Every receptor here comes from an adult in good health.

The chain employs TRBV9 and TRBJ2-2; D unresolved. V dropped 2 bases and J dropped 3 bases, with 8 bases sitting between them. CDR3 size: 14 residues. Germline values: CDR1 SGDLS, CDR2 YYNGEE. CDR3 region: CASSVAPDTGELFF. The CDR3, as DNA: TGTGCCAGCAGCGTCGCGCCAGACACCGGGGAGCTGTTTTTT.

V usage is TRBV30 and J usage is TRBJ1-1; no clear D. With 4 bases removed from V and 5 bases from J, the gap between germline ends came to 14 bases. Germline CDR1 reads GTSNPN; CDR2 reads SVGIG (reference sequence). This CDR3 has 13 amino acids. The CDR3 loop reads CAWTSARRTEAFF. The DNA of the CDR3 is TGTGCCTGGACTAGTGCCAGGAGAACTGAAGCTTTCTTT. The full variable domain, with the rest looked up from reference TRBV30 and TRBJ1-1, is SQTIHQWPATLVQPVGSPLSLECTVEGTSNPNLYWYRQAAGRGLQLLFYSVGIGQISSEVPQNLSASRPQDRQFILSSKKLLLSDSGFYLCAWTSARRTEAFFGQGTRLTVV.

This clone has a single count. The chain recombines TRBV19 with TRBJ1-5, with D tentatively TRBD1 (5 bases). From germline, CDR1 is LNHDA and CDR2 SQIVND (reference sequence). Trimming removed 3 bases at V and 2 bases at J, with 17 bases between. There are 17 residues in the CDR3. CDR3 DNA sequence: TGTGCCAGTAGTATTCTCTTGGGGGGATCAGGCAATCAGCCCCAGCATTTT. This translates into CASSILLGGSGNQPQHF.

The chain uses TRBV4-2 and TRBJ2-3, with 9 bases lining up with TRBD2. There are 18 residues in the CDR3. The J segment lost 2 bases and the V segment lost 0 bases, leaving 9 bases of the junction unmatched. Germline CDR1 LGHNA, CDR2 YNFKEQ. The CDR3 coding sequence is TGTGCCAGCAGCCAAGATGTTCTGACTAGCGGCCCCACAGATACGCAGTATTTT. Its protein product is CASSQDVLTSGPTDTQYF.

This chain joins TRBV28 and TRBJ2-4; D not certain. Germline V gene sequence: CDR1 MDHEN, CDR2 SYDVKM. The CDR3 has 14 residues. Trimming left V 5 bases short and J 6 bases short, with 14 bases between. CDR3 region: CASSDDPLRNIQYF. CDR3 sequence (DNA): TGTGCCAGCAGTGACGACCCGCTGCGAAACATTCAGTACTTC. Combining the CDR3 with reference TRBV28 and TRBJ2-4 gives the whole variable domain DVKVTQSSRYLVKRTGEKVFLECVQDMDHENMFWYRQDPGLGLRLIYFSYDVKMKEKGDIPEGYSVSREKKERFSLILESASTNQTSMYLCASSDDPLRNIQYFGAGTRLSVL.

The rearrangement joins TRBV7-9 to TRBJ2-7, with D perhaps being TRBD1 or TRBD2 (5 bases each). V lost 5 bases and J 9 bases, leaving 17 bases between the germline ends. CDR3 length: 13 residues. The V gene's germline CDR1 is SEHNR and CDR2 FQNEAQ (reference sequence). The CDR3 region has the DNA TGTGCCAGCAGCCACGGGACGGTTCTGAGGCAGTACTTC. It translates to CASSHGTVLRQYF.

This chain links TRBV28 with TRBJ1-5; D gene unclear. CDR1 is MDHEN and CDR2 is SYDVKM in the germline V gene. The CDR3 runs to 17 residues. The V gene lost 5 bases and the J gene lost 2 bases, with 19 bases spanning the gap. The CDR3 bases are TGTGCCAGCAGTCAGCCGGAGGTTCGGCTCGGCAATCAGCCCCAGCATTTT. This gives the protein CASSQPEVRLGNQPQHF.

The chain uses TRBV5-1 and TRBJ2-3; a possible D gene is TRBD2 (5 bases). Looked up from germline, CDR1 is SGHRS and CDR2 is YFSETQ. With 4 bases removed from V and 0 bases from J, the gap between germline ends came to 18 bases. This CDR3 has 17 amino acids. The CDR3: CASSRRVAGSSTDTQYF. The CDR3 DNA reads as TGCGCCAGCAGCAGAAGGGTGGCGGGTTCTAGCACAGATACGCAGTATTTT.

V is TRBV4-2 and J is TRBJ1-1; unclear D gene. The CDR3 covers 17 residues. Germline V gene lookup returns CDR1 LGHNA and CDR2 YNFKEQ. V gave up 0 bases and J gave up 0 bases, with 14 bases separating them. CDR3 protein: CASSQEWPEPMNTEAFF. The CDR3 DNA reads as TGTGCCAGCAGCCAAGAATGGCCGGAACCTATGAACACTGAAGCTTTCTTT.

The rearrangement links TRBV19 to TRBJ2-1; D perhaps matches TRBD2 (5 bases). CDR1 LNHDA and CDR2 SQIVND come from the germline V gene (reference sequence). The CDR3 runs to 14 residues. V lost 7 bases to trimming and J lost 15 bases, with 25 bases between them. CDR3 sequence: CASTESVVRGHWFF. The CDR3, as DNA: TGTGCCAGTACCGAATCGGTTGTTCGGGGTCATTGGTTCTTC.

V gene TRBV6-4 combines with J gene TRBJ1-2; D is unclear. Germline CDR1 reads MRHNA; CDR2 reads SNTAGT. The CDR3 covers 13 residues. Trimming took off 3 bases at V and 4 bases at J, with 9 bases between the two ends. The CDR3 DNA is TGTGCCAGCAGTGAATCGACAACCTATGGCTACACCTTC. Translated, it gives CASSESTTYGYTF.

The chain has TRBV5-1 and TRBJ2-3; D could derive from TRBD1 or TRBD2 (5 bases each). The CDR3 has 17 residues. Germline CDR1 and CDR2: SGHRS and YFSETQ. V lost 2 bases and J lost 10, with 26 bases in between. The CDR3 region is CASSFSPRDQAVAAQYF. The CDR3 region has the DNA TGCGCCAGCAGCTTTTCCCCCCGGGACCAAGCCGTCGCGGCGCAGTATTTT. Full variable domain (rest looked up from reference TRBV5-1 and TRBJ2-3): KAGVTQTPRYLIKTRGQQVTLSCSPISGHRSVSWYQQTPGQGLQFLFEYFSETQRNKGNFPGRFSGRQFSNSRSEMNVSTLELGDSALYLCASSFSPRDQAVAAQYFGPGTRLTVL.

The chain links TRBV12-3 or TRBV12-4 to TRBJ1-1; perhaps TRBD1 as D (6 bases). The CDR3 loop spans 13 amino acids. With 5 bases removed from V and 5 bases from J, the gap between germline ends came to 12 bases. CDR3 nucleotide sequence: TGTGCCAGCAGTCGAGGGGGAGTAACTGAAGCTTTCTTT. This encodes CASSRGGVTEAFF.

V usage is TRBV30 and J usage is TRBJ2-7; 9 nucleotides match TRBD1. Germline assignment: CDR1 GTSNPN and CDR2 SVGIG (reference sequence). The junction had 5 bases not matched to a gene; V was cut back by 2 bases and J by 3 bases. This CDR3 contains 14 residues. CDR3 coding DNA: TGTGCCTGGAGTACGGGACAGGGATACTACGAGCAGTACTTC. Translating it yields CAWSTGQGYYEQYF.